What follows are 23 T cell receptor beta chains derived from one specimen sequenced in a study of blood T cell repertoires in COVID-19. Using immunoSEQ multiplex PCR, the repertoire was profiled, and TCRdb retains in-frame clones only, with some absent. This sample has just over 80,000 clones, with more than 65% found just once. Material: peripheral blood. The receptors were gathered from a woman of 80 years or more with active or convalescent COVID-19.

The chain employs TRBV4-3 and TRBJ2-2; D remains ambiguous. Looked up from germline, CDR1 is LGHNA and CDR2 is YSLEER. This CDR3 comprises 15 residues. Trimming stripped 1 base from V and 0 bases from J, with 6 bases between. DNA for the CDR3: TGCGCCAGCAGCCAAGGGGCAGCGAACACCGGGGAGCTGTTTTTT. Translating gives CASSQGAANTGELFF.

The chain employs TRBV6-6 and TRBJ2-1; TRBD2 matches 7 bases. The V and J ends lost 6 bases and 8 bases, in that order; junction bases with no gene match: 16. Germline V lookup: CDR1 MNHNY, CDR2 SVGAGI (reference sequence). The CDR3 loop spans 16 amino acids. The CDR3 loop reads CASSTLPGLTLYEQFF. CDR3 DNA sequence: TGTGCCAGCAGCACACTTCCGGGACTAACTCTCTATGAGCAGTTCTTC.

CDR3 DNA sequence: TGTGCCAGCAGTGAAGGGGAGTGGGGGGGCCTCAATGAGCAGTTCTTC. It is translated as CASSEGEWGGLNEQFF. The V and J genes are TRBV6-1 and TRBJ2-1; D might be TRBD2 (7 bases). The CDR3 extends over 16 amino acids. The V end was cut by 1 base, the J end by 6 bases, with 16 bases between. Germline V gene lookup returns CDR1 MNHNS and CDR2 SASEGT.

This clone was seen ten or more times. The V gene is TRBV4-1, the J gene TRBJ2-2; 12 positions agree with TRBD2. This CDR3 contains 17 residues. CDR1 and CDR2 from the germline V gene are MGHRA and YSYEKL. The junction had 7 bases not matched to a gene; V was cut back by 1 base and J by 7 bases. This CDR3 reads CASSQVPSGGAGGELFF. The CDR3 nucleotides are TGCGCCAGCAGCCAAGTACCTAGCGGGGGGGCCGGCGGGGAGCTGTTTTTT.

The V gene is TRBV7-2, the J gene TRBJ2-7; D is perhaps TRBD1 (5 bases). Germline V gene data show CDR1 as SGHTA and CDR2 as FQGNSA. V lost 0 bases to trimming and J lost 2 bases, with 8 bases between them. This CDR3 comprises 14 residues. CDR3 amino acids: CASSLAGHTYEQYF. The CDR3 DNA reads as TGTGCCAGCAGCTTAGCGGGGCATACCTACGAGCAGTACTTC.

The V and J genes are TRBV11-2 and TRBJ2-3, with TRBD1 as a possible D gene (6 bases). V shed 5 bases and J shed 3 bases, with 15 bases lying between them. The CDR3 runs 15 residues. Germline CDR1 is SGHAT and CDR2 is FQNNGV. In DNA form, the CDR3 reads TGTGCCAGCAGCCCCTACAGGGTTCGGACAGATACGCAGTATTTT. Protein product: CASSPYRVRTDTQYF.

This chain joins TRBV13 and TRBJ1-3; D unresolved. The CDR3 has 14 residues. Deletions cut 5 bases from V and 0 bases from J, with 8 bases between. Germline V gives CDR1 PRHDT, CDR2 FYEKMQ (reference sequence). The CDR3 reads CASSPRSSGNTIYF. In DNA, the CDR3 is TGTGCCAGCAGCCCCCGCAGCTCTGGAAACACCATATATTTT.

The rearrangement links TRBV27 to TRBJ2-2, with TRBD1 matching over 11 bases. Germline V gene sequence: CDR1 MNHEY, CDR2 SMNVEV (reference sequence). The CDR3 is 15 amino acids. Trimming cost V 6 bases and J 6 bases; bases outside gene matches: 6. The CDR3 nucleotides are TGTGCCAGCAGGCCATGGGGACAGGGGGCCGGGGAGCTGTTTTTT. Translation: CASRPWGQGAGELFF.

This clone was observed a single time. The rearrangement links TRBV27 to TRBJ2-3; TRBD2 might be the D (5 bases). With 6 bases removed from V and 6 bases from J, the gap between germline ends came to 10 bases. The CDR3 length is 12 residues. Germline CDR1 and CDR2: MNHEY and SMNVEV (reference sequence). The CDR3 here is CASSTLADTQYF. CDR3 DNA sequence: TGTGCCAGCAGCACTTTAGCGGATACGCAGTATTTT.

The chain is built from TRBV29-1 and TRBJ2-1; unclear D gene. V was pared by 2 bases and J by 6 bases, with 11 bases between. In germline, CDR1 is SQVTM, CDR2 ANQGSEA. CDR3 length: 13 residues. CDR3: CSVELSRANEQFF. The DNA of the CDR3 is TGCAGCGTTGAATTGTCTCGAGCCAATGAGCAGTTCTTC.

V and J are TRBV19 and TRBJ1-6, with 11 nucleotides matching TRBD1. The trim removed 4 bases at V and 10 bases at J, leaving 9 bases unmatched. The germline CDR1 and CDR2 sequences are LNHDA and SQIVND (reference sequence). The CDR3 contains 16 residues. For the CDR3, the DNA is TGTGCCAGTAGTAAACTCCCGGGACAGGGGGAATCACCCCTCCACTTT. It translates to CASSKLPGQGESPLHF.

The V and J genes are TRBV5-1 and TRBJ2-1; TRBD2 matches at 14 bases. From germline, CDR1 is SGHRS and CDR2 YFSETQ. V shed 5 bases, J shed 3 bases, and the junction held 4 bases outside the gene matches. This CDR3 region has 16 residues. The CDR3 nucleotides are TGCGCCAGCAGGGGACTAGCGGGGGATCACTACAATGAGCAGTTCTTC. Amino acids: CASRGLAGDHYNEQFF.

This rearrangement joins TRBV2 to TRBJ1-1; no reliable D call. Germline lookup yields CDR1 SNHLY and CDR2 FYNNEI. CDR3 length: 13 amino acids. V dropped 3 bases and J dropped 11 bases, with 16 bases sitting between them. The CDR3 nucleotides read TGTGCCAGCAGTGATTTATCGGATGGGCATGCTTTCTTT. Translated, it gives CASSDLSDGHAFF.

The V and J genes are TRBV19 and TRBJ2-5; 9 bases fit TRBD1. J was trimmed by 5 bases and V by 2 bases; bases with no gene match: 9. This CDR3 region has 16 residues. Germline CDR1 LNHDA, CDR2 SQIVND (reference sequence). The CDR3 DNA sequence: TGTGCCAGTAGTATACGACAGGGGGTCCGAATCGAGACCCAGTACTTC. Translating gives CASSIRQGVRIETQYF.

The rearrangement links TRBV3-1 (or the pseudogene TRBV3-2) to TRBJ1-6; D gene unclear. Trimming took off 3 bases at V and 5 bases at J, with 11 bases between the two ends. The CDR3 runs 15 residues. From germline, CDR1 is LGHDT and CDR2 YNNKEL (reference sequence). In DNA form, the CDR3 reads TGTGCCAGCAGCCAGGCTTTACCAGATAATTCACCCCTCCACTTT. Translating it yields CASSQALPDNSPLHF.

The V gene is TRBV5-1, the J gene TRBJ2-7; perhaps TRBD2 as D (7 bases). This CDR3 comprises 15 residues. Germline V gene lookup returns CDR1 SGHRS and CDR2 YFSETQ. V was trimmed by 4 bases and J by 4 bases, leaving 18 bases between them. The DNA of the CDR3 is TGCGCCAGCAGCCCCGTGGGGGGGGGCGAATACGAGCAGTACTTC. It yields the protein CASSPVGGGEYEQYF.

This sequence joins TRBV5-1 and TRBJ2-5; 8 bases align to TRBD1. The CDR3 loop spans 14 amino acids. CDR1 and CDR2 from the germline V gene are SGHRS and YFSETQ. Unmatched junction bases numbered 6, after V lost 3 bases and J lost 5 bases. CDR3 amino acids: CASSSQGAGETQYF. Here the CDR3 DNA reads TGCGCCAGCAGCTCCCAGGGGGCAGGGGAGACCCAGTACTTC.

The genes are TRBV5-1 and TRBJ2-7, with D maybe TRBD1 (6 bases). This CDR3 has 14 amino acids. Between the trimmed V and J ends, which lost 6 bases and 0 bases, there was a span of 13 bases. Germline V gene data show CDR1 as SGHRS and CDR2 as YFSETQ. This CDR3 reads CASIRDTSSYEQYF. The CDR3 nucleotides read TGCGCCAGCATCAGGGACACGAGCTCCTACGAGCAGTACTTC.

The J gene is TRBJ2-1, the V gene TRBV24-1; the D gene is possibly TRBD1 (5 bases). From germline, CDR1 is KGHDR and CDR2 SFDVKD. The V end was cut by 8 bases, the J end by 5 bases, with 18 bases between. This CDR3 contains 15 residues. CDR3 residues: CATKQKGKGNNEQFF. DNA for the CDR3: TGTGCCACCAAACAAAAGGGGAAGGGGAACAATGAGCAGTTCTTC.

The chain uses TRBV4-3 and TRBJ1-2, with 7 bases aligning to TRBD1. V was clipped by 1 base and J by 2 bases; unmatched bases: 10. The CDR3 has 17 amino acids. Germline CDR1 LGHNA, CDR2 YSLEER. The CDR3 DNA sequence: TGCGCCAGCAGCCAAGTTAAGGGGACAGCCCCGAACTATGGCTACACCTTC. Its translation: CASSQVKGTAPNYGYTF.

CDR3 nucleotide sequence: TGTGCCAGCAGCCAAGGGACTAGCGGGGGGGAGACCCAGTACTTC. Translated, it gives CASSQGTSGGETQYF. V is TRBV3-1 (or the pseudogene TRBV3-2) and J is TRBJ2-5; 14 bases fit TRBD2. Unmatched junction bases numbered 0, after V lost 1 base and J lost 5 bases. There are 15 residues in the CDR3. Germline V gene lookup returns CDR1 LGHDT and CDR2 YNNKEL (reference sequence).

The chain links TRBV5-6 to TRBJ1-1; TRBD1 matches at 11 bases. After removal of 1 base from V and 0 bases from J, the junction contained 11 bases not matched to a gene. CDR1 and CDR2 (germline): SGHDT, YYEEEE. This CDR3 is 19 amino acids long. The chain's CDR3 is CASSLWTGGRLGMNTEAFF. CDR3 in DNA: TGTGCCAGCAGCTTGTGGACAGGGGGCAGACTAGGGATGAACACTGAAGCTTTCTTT.

J is TRBJ2-3 and V is TRBV4-1; 8 bases are shared with TRBD2. The CDR3 is 13 residues long. Germline V gene sequence: CDR1 MGHRA, CDR2 YSYEKL. Trimming at V came to 1 base and at J to 11 bases, leaving 5 bases not matched to a gene. The CDR3 here is CASSQVGLAGQYF. CDR3 coding DNA: TGCGCCAGCAGCCAAGTCGGACTAGCAGGGCAGTATTTT.